Following are 31 T cell receptor beta chains from one sample sequenced in a study of T-cell memory formation after mild COVID-19 (dated by TCRdb to the early 2020s). Library creation used 5' RACE. The instrument was an Illumina NovaSeq 6000. TCRdb redid the processing of the public reads, applying fastp at Q25 and MiXCR, and retained in-frame beta chains. Rows with one shared CDR3 protein collapse into an entry with the most common genes and DNA. Within this sample are about 160,000 distinct CDR3 sequences, with roughly 31% of them counted one time only. The top ten hold about 12% of the sample. Sequencing was done on a sample of PBMCs or a T cell subset sorted from them (not recorded which). The origin of the receptors is an adult woman who had mild COVID-19 (a few samples of this study predate the infection). The sample titles of this study are shuffled in the database, so cell type and time point are left out; the donor was told from shared clones.

The rearrangement uses TRBV27 and TRBJ1-2, with D perhaps TRBD1 (6 bases). The V end lost 1 base, the J end lost 3 bases, and 18 bases lay between the germline ends. This CDR3 region has 17 residues. Per germline, CDR1 MNHEY and CDR2 SMNVEV (reference sequence). CDR3 DNA: TGTGCCAGCAGTTTATGGGGGACAAATAACGGAGACTATGGCTACACCTTC. Its translation: CASSLWGTNNGDYGYTF.

V usage is TRBV2 and J usage is TRBJ1-6, with TRBD1 as a possible D gene (6 bases). Germline CDR1 is SNHLY and CDR2 is FYNNEI. The CDR3 is 16 amino acids. V lost 4 bases and J 7 bases, leaving 17 bases between the germline ends. CDR3: CASSVEQGSGNSPLHF. In DNA, the CDR3 is TGTGCCAGCAGTGTCGAACAGGGTTCGGGAAATTCACCCCTCCACTTT.

V is TRBV12-3 or TRBV12-4 and J is TRBJ2-2, with TRBD1 matching over 10 bases. J gave up 7 bases and V 5 bases, and 4 bases lay outside the gene matches. CDR3 size: 14 residues. The CDR3 is CASSRQGANGELFF. As DNA, the CDR3 is TGTGCCAGCAGTAGACAGGGGGCGAACGGGGAGCTGTTTTTT.

V gene TRBV20-1 combines with J gene TRBJ2-1; no definite D call. CDR1 is DFQATT, CDR2 SNEGSKA, per germline (reference sequence). V shed 3 bases and J shed 7 bases, with 10 bases lying between them. CDR3 length equals 12 residues. DNA of the CDR3: TGCAGTGCTAGGGGTGGTGTGAATGAGCAGTTCTTC. It is translated as CSARGGVNEQFF.

The chain carries TRBV9 and TRBJ2-5; 15 bases are a match to TRBD2. J lost 5 bases, V lost 3 bases, and 5 bases had no gene match. The CDR3 runs to 16 residues. Germline V gives CDR1 SGDLS, CDR2 YYNGEE. CDR3 in DNA: TGTGCCAGCAGCGCGGGACTAGCGGGGGGAGGTGAGACCCAGTACTTC. Protein product: CASSAGLAGGGETQYF. Filled out from reference TRBV9 and TRBJ2-5, the complete variable domain reads DSGVTQTPKHLITATGQRVTLRCSPRSGDLSVYWYQQSLDQGLQFLIQYYNGEERAKGNILERFSAQQFPDLHSELNLSSLELGDSALYFCASSAGLAGGGETQYFGPGTRLLVL.

The sample holds a few counts of this clonotype. This sequence joins TRBV13 and TRBJ1-1; 9 bases are shared with TRBD1. The CDR3 runs 16 residues. V shed 5 bases, J shed 6 bases, and the junction held 13 bases outside the gene matches. Looked up from germline, CDR1 is PRHDT and CDR2 is FYEKMQ (reference sequence). Here the CDR3 DNA reads TGTGCCAGCAGCAAACGGGGAGGACAGGGGTTCGCTGAAGCTTTCTTT. Its translation: CASSKRGGQGFAEAFF. The full variable domain, completed using reference TRBV13 and TRBJ1-1, is AAGVIQSPRHLIKEKRETATLKCYPIPRHDTVYWYQQGPGQDPQFLISFYEKMQSDKGSIPDRFSAQQFSDYHSELNMSSLELGDSALYFCASSKRGGQGFAEAFFGQGTRLTVV.

This clonotype appeared a few times. This chain joins TRBV15 and TRBJ2-5; weak D call: TRBD2 (5 bases). V shed 4 bases and J shed 1 base, with 13 bases lying between them. Per germline, CDR1 LNHNV and CDR2 YYDKDF (reference sequence). The CDR3 consists of 15 residues. CDR3 sequence: CATSIPPAGQETQYF. CDR3 bases: TGTGCCACCAGCATCCCTCCCGCGGGCCAAGAGACCCAGTACTTC.

This clonotype was detected a few times. V and J are TRBV5-1 and TRBJ1-4, with 8 bases aligning to TRBD1. With V trimmed by 0 bases and J by 8 bases, 6 bases remained unmatched. CDR3 size: 15 residues. Germline values: CDR1 SGHRS, CDR2 YFSETQ. This CDR3 reads CASSLGDRRGEKLFF. In DNA form, the CDR3 reads TGCGCCAGCAGCTTGGGGGACAGGAGAGGAGAAAAACTGTTTTTT. The full variable domain, in which reference TRBV5-1 and TRBJ1-4 provide the parts outside the CDR3, is KAGVTQTPRYLIKTRGQQVTLSCSPISGHRSVSWYQQTPGQGLQFLFEYFSETQRNKGNFPGRFSGRQFSNSRSEMNVSTLELGDSALYLCASSLGDRRGEKLFFGSGTQLSVL.

The rearrangement uses TRBV7-9 and TRBJ1-1; no definite D call. The CDR3 contains 10 residues. V was pared by 4 bases and J by 8 bases, with 5 bases between. Germline V gives CDR1 SEHNR, CDR2 FQNEAQ (reference sequence). The CDR3 sequence: CASSSGEAFF. The CDR3 DNA reads TGTGCCAGCAGCTCCGGAGAAGCTTTCTTT.

The V call is TRBV7-9, the J call TRBJ2-1, with 12 bases aligning to TRBD2. Losses at the gene ends were 6 bases for V and 4 bases for J; bases not matched to a gene: 4. The CDR3 is 15 amino acids. Germline V gene sequence: CDR1 SEHNR, CDR2 FQNEAQ (reference sequence). The CDR3 is CASRGLAGDYNEQFF. The CDR3 nucleotides are TGTGCCAGCAGGGGACTAGCGGGTGATTACAATGAGCAGTTCTTC.

This clonotype was found a few times. The chain has TRBV5-6 and TRBJ2-1; possibly TRBD1 or TRBD2 for D (5 bases each). Germline values: CDR1 SGHDT, CDR2 YYEEEE. The CDR3 has 14 residues. V was cut by 2 bases and J by 0 bases, with 6 bases left in between. The CDR3 reads CASSFGGSYNEQFF. The DNA of the CDR3 is TGTGCCAGCAGCTTTGGGGGCTCCTACAATGAGCAGTTCTTC.

This clonotype was counted between two and nine times. V gene TRBV7-2 combines with J gene TRBJ1-3; no clear D gene. Trimming cost V 5 bases and J 4 bases, with 6 bases left between them. There are 12 residues in the CDR3. CDR1 is SGHTA, CDR2 FQGNSA, per germline. CDR3 sequence (DNA): TGTGCCAGCAGCGTTGCCGGAAACACCATATATTTT. Amino acids: CASSVAGNTIYF.

This clonotype came up a few times. The chain links TRBV10-3 to TRBJ2-2, with a tentative D call TRBD2 (5 bases). Trimming cost V 2 bases and J 0 bases, with 13 bases left between them. The CDR3 extends over 17 amino acids. Germline assignment: CDR1 ENHRY and CDR2 SYGVKD. Here the CDR3 DNA reads TGTGCCATCAGTGAGGAGGAGAAGCGGACGAACACCGGGGAGCTGTTTTTT. Translating it yields CAISEEEKRTNTGELFF.

This chain uses TRBV28 with TRBJ1-5, with a tentative D call TRBD1 (5 bases). Germline V lookup: CDR1 MDHEN, CDR2 SYDVKM. The CDR3 is 14 residues long. The V end lost 5 bases, the J end lost 1 base, and 9 bases lay between the germline ends. CDR3 sequence (DNA): TGTGCCAGCAGTCTGGGACGGAGCAATCAGCCCCAGCATTTT. This codes for CASSLGRSNQPQHF.

The V gene is TRBV7-9, the J gene TRBJ1-5, with D unclear. With 2 bases removed from V and 6 bases from J, the gap between germline ends came to 11 bases. The CDR3 length is 14 residues. Germline lookup yields CDR1 SEHNR and CDR2 FQNEAQ (reference sequence). The CDR3 nucleotides are TGTGCCAGCAGCTTACCAACGGGAGGTCAGCCCCAGCATTTT. Translating it yields CASSLPTGGQPQHF.

The chain carries TRBV24-1 and TRBJ2-3; no clear D. Trimming cost V 4 bases and J 9 bases, with 13 bases left between them. The CDR3 contains 13 residues. Germline CDR1 and CDR2: KGHDR and SFDVKD. CDR3 protein: CATSDSLVPTQYF. The CDR3 bases are TGTGCCACCAGTGACTCCCTAGTTCCCACGCAGTATTTT.

This clonotype has a handful of counts. The chain couples TRBV7-9 to TRBJ2-7; 8 nucleotides agree with TRBD2. The CDR3 length is 18 residues. Unmatched junction bases numbered 16, after V lost 6 bases and J lost 0 bases. Germline values: CDR1 SEHNR, CDR2 FQNEAQ (reference sequence). DNA for the CDR3: TGTGCCAGCAGTCTCCCGGGAGGGCCTATAAAGAACTCCTACGAGCAGTACTTC. Protein product: CASSLPGGPIKNSYEQYF.

This clonotype was detected only once. The chain links TRBV27 to TRBJ2-7; perhaps TRBD1 as D (5 bases). The CDR3 length is 14 residues. V shed 1 base and J shed 5 bases, with 12 bases lying between them. CDR1 is MNHEY, CDR2 SMNVEV, per germline (reference sequence). CDR3 in amino acids: CASSLFSRVDEQYF. The CDR3 bases are TGTGCCAGCAGTTTATTTTCCAGGGTAGACGAGCAGTACTTC.

This clonotype was counted between two and nine times. The CDR3 bases are TGTGCCACCAGTGACTCGGGGCCGAACACTGAAGCTTTCTTT. It translates to CATSDSGPNTEAFF. The genes are TRBV24-1 and TRBJ1-1; the D gene is possibly TRBD1 (5 bases). Per the germline V gene, CDR1 is KGHDR and CDR2 is SFDVKD. The CDR3 runs 14 residues. Between the trimmed V and J ends, which lost 4 bases and 1 base, there was a span of 9 bases.

The chain couples TRBV7-9 to TRBJ2-5; the match to TRBD1 covers 8 bases. The CDR3 has 16 amino acids. Looked up from germline, CDR1 is SEHNR and CDR2 is FQNEAQ (reference sequence). The V gene end was trimmed by 4 bases and the J gene end by 1 base; junction bases not matched to a gene: 8. In DNA form, the CDR3 reads TGTGCCAGCAGCTACACCTATACAGGGGGCCAAGAGACCCAGTACTTC. This gives the protein CASSYTYTGGQETQYF. Variable domain in full (rest from reference TRBV7-9 and TRBJ2-5): DTGVSQNPRHKITKRGQNVTFRCDPISEHNRLYWYRQTLGQGPEFLTYFQNEAQLEKSRLLSDRFSAERPKGSFSTLEIQRTEQGDSAMYLCASSYTYTGGQETQYFGPGTRLLVL.

This clonotype rates as medium-sized (0.01 to 0.1%). The chain recombines TRBV7-9 with TRBJ2-7; tentatively, D is TRBD1 (5 bases). The germline V gene encodes CDR1 SEHNR and CDR2 FQNEAQ (reference sequence). V gave up 1 base and J gave up 4 bases, with 11 bases separating them. This CDR3 is 14 amino acids long. CDR3: CASSLGPGRYEQYF. DNA for the CDR3: TGTGCCAGCAGCTTAGGCCCAGGGCGTTACGAGCAGTACTTC.

This sequence joins TRBV20-1 and TRBJ2-7; TRBD2 matches 11 bases. CDR1 DFQATT and CDR2 SNEGSKA come from the germline V gene (reference sequence). With V trimmed by 6 bases and J by 3 bases, 22 bases remained unmatched. The CDR3 totals 19 residues. CDR3 nucleotide sequence: TGCAGTGCCTTTACTTATTTGGGTATTACTGGGACTAGCGGCTACGAGCAGTACTTC. Encoded protein: CSAFTYLGITGTSGYEQYF.

This clonotype was detected only a few times. The J gene is TRBJ2-7, the V gene TRBV7-9, with D possibly matching TRBD1 (6 bases). Germline assignment: CDR1 SEHNR and CDR2 FQNEAQ (reference sequence). There are 14 residues in the CDR3. V was pared by 5 bases and J by 2 bases, with 13 bases between. The CDR3 loop reads CASSKQGSTYEQYF. The CDR3 nucleotides are TGTGCCAGCAGCAAACAGGGTTCTACCTACGAGCAGTACTTC.

This chain links TRBV9 with TRBJ2-5, with 8 bases fitting TRBD1. The trim removed 3 bases at V and 0 bases at J, leaving 4 bases unmatched. The CDR3 totals 15 residues. Germline CDR1 SGDLS, CDR2 YYNGEE. CDR3 coding DNA: TGTGCCAGCAGCGGAAAACAGGGGGACCAAGAGACCCAGTACTTC. As protein: CASSGKQGDQETQYF.

CDR3 nucleotides: TGTGCCAGCAGCCGAGACAGGCTGTACGAGCAGTACTTC. Amino acid sequence: CASSRDRLYEQYF. The rearrangement links TRBV12-3 or TRBV12-4 to TRBJ2-7, with D possibly TRBD1 on 6 matching bases. The CDR3 sequence is 13 residues long. V was shortened by 6 bases and J by 4 bases, with 13 bases between the two germline ends.

The V gene is TRBV9, the J gene TRBJ2-2; no definite D call. Germline V gives CDR1 SGDLS, CDR2 YYNGEE. The CDR3 sequence is 14 residues long. Between the trimmed V and J ends, which lost 3 bases and 5 bases, there was a span of 11 bases. Here the CDR3 reads CASSALTVTGELFF. For the CDR3, the DNA is TGTGCCAGCAGCGCACTAACCGTTACCGGGGAGCTGTTTTTT.

This clonotype appeared a few times. The V gene is TRBV29-1, the J gene TRBJ2-5, with 7 bases matching TRBD1. V shed 8 bases, J shed 5 bases, and the junction held 17 bases outside the gene matches. The germline gives CDR1 SQVTM, CDR2 ANQGSEA. The length of the CDR3 is 15 residues. Here the CDR3 DNA reads TGCAGCCTCAGCCCCGGGACAGCAATTTGGGAGACCCAGTACTTC. Its protein product is CSLSPGTAIWETQYF.

CDR3 sequence: CAIKIPAEIQETQYF. CDR3 DNA: TGTGCCATCAAGATCCCAGCGGAAATTCAAGAGACCCAGTACTTC. This rearrangement joins TRBV10-3 to TRBJ2-5; maybe TRBD2 (5 bases). V shed 7 bases and J shed 2 bases, with 17 bases lying between them. In germline, CDR1 is ENHRY, CDR2 SYGVKD. There are 15 residues in the CDR3.

This clonotype was seen many times. The rearrangement uses TRBV12-3 or TRBV12-4 and TRBJ1-1; 8 bases line up with TRBD1. With 7 bases clipped from V and 4 bases from J, the junction kept 8 bases outside the gene matches. The CDR3 extends over 14 amino acids. The CDR3 protein is CASTPTGVGTEAFF. DNA for the CDR3: TGTGCCAGCACCCCGACAGGGGTAGGCACTGAAGCTTTCTTT.

This rearrangement joins TRBV28 to TRBJ1-2; tentatively, D is TRBD1 (5 bases). Germline CDR1 reads MDHEN; CDR2 reads SYDVKM. The ends were cut back, 7 bases at V and 3 bases at J, with 15 bases in the middle. The CDR3 consists of 14 residues. The chain's CDR3 is CASTLGTDYYGYTF. CDR3 DNA sequence: TGTGCCAGCACCTTGGGGACGGATTACTATGGCTACACCTTC.

The chain carries TRBV7-2 and TRBJ1-4; unclear D gene. The germline V gene has CDR1 SGHTA and CDR2 FQGNSA. V lost 3 bases and J lost 6, with 11 bases in between. The CDR3 spans 14 residues. The CDR3 DNA is TGTGCCAGCAGCTTGAGGGTAGGAGATGAAAAACTGTTTTTT. Its translation: CASSLRVGDEKLFF.